The rows below give T cell receptor beta chains drawn from one sample of a study of CD8+ T cells in alopecia areata. The data were produced by immunoSEQ multiplex PCR, yet TCRdb's version contains in-frame clones alone and is incomplete. The data show about 98,000 clones, about 45% seen once. Sequenced sample: CD4+ T cells sorted from blood. These receptors originate from a human donor with alopecia areata. The conserved cysteine and the conserved F or W are not part of the CDR3 here. Each record gives: D gene, V gene, CDR3 protein. A D gene is named only where the DNA matches it firmly.

d_gene: NA
v_gene: TRBV7-2
CDR3aa: ASSLARGMNTEAF

d_gene: NA
v_gene: TRBV4-1
CDR3aa: ASSQDFQGFTDTQY

d_gene: NA
v_gene: TRBV25-1
CDR3aa: ASSAPEGVWGAF

d_gene: NA
v_gene: TRBV29-1
CDR3aa: SVKSPRDGELF

d_gene: NA
v_gene: TRBV29-1
CDR3aa: TPGREQY

d_gene: NA
v_gene: TRBV29-1
CDR3aa: SVDRADNEQF

d_gene: NA
v_gene: TRBV6-5
CDR3aa: AVRTASGNTIY

d_gene: TRBD1
v_gene: TRBV29-1
CDR3aa: SVDTGGSYNEQF

d_gene: TRBD2
v_gene: TRBV5-1
CDR3aa: ASRIAGGSTDTQY

d_gene: NA
v_gene: TRBV2
CDR3aa: ASSVVGELF

d_gene: TRBD1
v_gene: TRBV29-1
CDR3aa: SANRGAVETQY

d_gene: NA
v_gene: TRBV28
CDR3aa: ASRPTEDTQY

d_gene: NA
v_gene: TRBV29-1
CDR3aa: SVVVGLVGTDTQY

d_gene: TRBD1
v_gene: TRBV29-1
CDR3aa: SVTGTGGSYEQY

d_gene: NA
v_gene: TRBV20-1
CDR3aa: SASPGDEQY

d_gene: NA
v_gene: TRBV5-1
CDR3aa: ASSFDAAANEQF

d_gene: NA
v_gene: TRBV29-1
CDR3aa: SVLISGANVLT

d_gene: TRBD2
v_gene: TRBV7-2
CDR3aa: ASSPPLAGGKNEQF

d_gene: NA
v_gene: TRBV5-1
CDR3aa: ASSLPTRDGYT

d_gene: NA
v_gene: TRBV29-1
CDR3aa: SVVRQSTDTQY

d_gene: NA
v_gene: TRBV29-1
CDR3aa: SAKRSSSDTQY

d_gene: NA
v_gene: TRBV2
CDR3aa: ASNEGSYEQY

d_gene: NA
v_gene: TRBV29-1
CDR3aa: SVEEPRHTEAF

d_gene: NA
v_gene: TRBV2
CDR3aa: ASSDWVGQNTEAF

d_gene: NA
v_gene: TRBV7-2
CDR3aa: ATRDPSSTDTQY

d_gene: TRBD1
v_gene: TRBV5-1
CDR3aa: ASSPLQGTTGELF

d_gene: NA
v_gene: TRBV7-2
CDR3aa: ASGQTYEQY

d_gene: TRBD1
v_gene: TRBV29-1
CDR3aa: SVEVSGGLADTQY

d_gene: NA
v_gene: TRBV29-1
CDR3aa: GVVRRASAGYT

d_gene: NA
v_gene: TRBV30
CDR3aa: AWNPGVSGEKLF

d_gene: NA
v_gene: TRBV30
CDR3aa: AWNPVNYEQY

d_gene: NA
v_gene: TRBV30
CDR3aa: AWSDTGTGRETQY

d_gene: TRBD1
v_gene: TRBV7-9
CDR3aa: ASRRGTGEGEQY

d_gene: NA
v_gene: TRBV5-1
CDR3aa: ASSLGLIIDSPLH

d_gene: TRBD1
v_gene: TRBV29-1
CDR3aa: SVEERGLPNYEQY

d_gene: NA
v_gene: TRBV6-6
CDR3aa: ASSTGHNEKLF

d_gene: NA
v_gene: TRBV28
CDR3aa: ASSLTGFEQY

d_gene: TRBD2
v_gene: TRBV2
CDR3aa: ASSEQGGRVGNNEQF

d_gene: NA
v_gene: TRBV29-1
CDR3aa: SVGDQETQY

d_gene: NA
v_gene: TRBV18
CDR3aa: ASSPWTPDGANVLT

d_gene: NA
v_gene: TRBV4-3
CDR3aa: ASSPGGTSTDTQY